This is a list of T cell receptor beta chains from one sample in a study of Graves' ophthalmopathy and Graves' hyperthyroidism. Via MiXCR, TCRdb re-called the multiplex PCR reads, giving one row per CDR3 protein. Of over 150,000 distinct CDR3 sequences in the sample, more than 30% were seen once. Sequences were obtained from peripheral blood. These receptors originate from a woman aged 40 to 49 with Graves' ophthalmopathy. Each CDR3 is given with its conserved first and last residue. A D gene is named only where the DNA matches it firmly. For some rows the clone size is stated as once, few or many, or as a class when expanded; others skip it.

clone size	V gene	D gene	J gene	CDR3 protein	CDR3 DNA
few	TRBV7-8	-	TRBJ2-7	CASSSMGRVSSYEQYF	TGTGCCAGCAGCTCCATGGGTCGGGTGAGCTCCTACGAGCAGTACTTC
-	TRBV6-2/TRBV6-3	-	TRBJ2-7	CASSSFTVNSYEQYF	TGTGCCAGCAGTTCCTTCACAGTTAACTCCTACGAGCAGTACTTC
few	TRBV12-3/TRBV12-4	TRBD1	TRBJ2-5	CASSLGEGAGETQYF	TGTGCCAGCAGTTTAGGCGAGGGGGCTGGAGAGACCCAGTACTTC
-	TRBV2	-	TRBJ1-3	CAISVPGEDTIYF	TGTGCCATCAGTGTGCCAGGGGAGGACACCATATATTTT
many	TRBV6-1	TRBD1	TRBJ2-2	CASRKTGDTGELFF	TGTGCCAGCAGGAAGACAGGGGACACCGGGGAGCTGTTTTTT
once	TRBV30	-	TRBJ2-7	CACIPPTGDPYEQYF	TGTGCCTGCATACCTCCCACAGGCGACCCCTACGAGCAGTACTTC
-	TRBV18	-	TRBJ1-1	CASSPLRDTEAFF	TGTGCCAGCTCACCCCTCAGGGACACTGAAGCTTTCTTT
many	TRBV12-3/TRBV12-4	TRBD1	TRBJ1-3	CASSSQGGGNTIYF	TGTGCCAGCAGTTCCCAGGGGGGTGGAAACACCATATATTTT
once	TRBV28	-	TRBJ2-5	CASSLVRGDQETQYF	TGTGCCAGCAGTTTAGTCAGGGGAGACCAAGAGACCCAGTACTTC
-	TRBV6-5	-	TRBJ2-7	CASSFGAAGEQYF	TGTGCCAGCAGTTTCGGGGCCGCAGGCGAGCAGTACTTC
-	TRBV12-3/TRBV12-4	TRBD2	TRBJ2-5	CASSLSTTSGRAQETQYF	TGTGCCAGCAGTCTATCTACGACTAGCGGGAGGGCCCAAGAGACCCAGTACTTC
many	TRBV11-1	-	TRBJ1-6	CASSSRVGNSPLHF	TGTGCCAGCAGCTCCAGGGTTGGCAATTCACCCCTCCACTTT
few	TRBV11-2	TRBD1	TRBJ2-4	CASSLGQGAAKNIQYF	TGTGCCAGCAGCCTCGGACAGGGGGCGGCCAAAAACATTCAGTACTTC
-	TRBV6-1	-	TRBJ1-1	CASRAVLNTEAFF	TGTGCCAGCAGAGCCGTACTGAACACTGAAGCTTTCTTT
-	TRBV24-1	TRBD1	TRBJ1-5	CATSDLGATIGTEFVNQPQHF	TGTGCCACCAGTGATTTGGGGGCCACGATCGGGACAGAATTCGTCAATCAGCCCCAGCATTTT
many	TRBV3-1	TRBD1	TRBJ1-3	CASSPRDRGPGNTIYF	TGTGCCAGCAGCCCACGGGACAGGGGGCCAGGAAACACCATATATTTT
many	TRBV6-2/TRBV6-3	TRBD2	TRBJ2-7	CASSSVRGGYEQYF	TGTGCCAGCAGTTCCGTGAGGGGAGGGTACGAGCAGTACTTC
-	TRBV12-3/TRBV12-4	-	TRBJ1-1	CASRGGLRNTEAFF	TGTGCCAGCAGGGGTGGCCTTCGGAACACTGAAGCTTTCTTT
many	TRBV19	-	TRBJ1-2	CASLPQTGGYTF	TGTGCCAGCCTACCCCAGACAGGCGGCTACACCTTC
-	TRBV2	-	TRBJ1-1	CASSESRASEAFF	TGTGCCAGCAGTGAGTCCAGGGCGTCTGAAGCTTTCTTT
-	TRBV9	-	TRBJ2-5	CASSATSWETQYF	TGTGCCAGCAGCGCCACTAGCTGGGAGACCCAGTACTTC
many	TRBV28	-	TRBJ1-2	CASSSPQDYGYTF	TGTGCCAGCAGTTCCCCACAAGACTATGGCTACACCTTC
-	TRBV6-2/TRBV6-3	TRBD2	TRBJ2-2	CASSYTLGLAGAGELFF	TGTGCCAGCAGTTATACACTCGGACTAGCGGGAGCCGGGGAGCTGTTTTTT
-	TRBV12-3/TRBV12-4	-	TRBJ1-2	CATHPSGGDYGYTF	TGTGCCACCCACCCCAGTGGGGGTGACTATGGCTACACCTTC
-	TRBV6-5	-	TRBJ1-2	CASSYSLDSNYGYTF	TGTGCCAGCAGTTACTCTCTGGACAGCAACTATGGCTACACCTTC
many	TRBV6-1	TRBD1	TRBJ1-5	CASSEVGGGQGAQHF	TGTGCCAGCAGTGAAGTGGGGGGGGGACAGGGGGCCCAGCATTTT
many	TRBV28	-	TRBJ2-2	CASSSPGTANTGELFF	TGTGCCAGCAGTTCTCCCGGGACCGCGAACACCGGGGAGCTGTTTTTT
few	TRBV30	-	TRBJ2-7	CAWSVKAEQYF	TGTGCCTGGAGCGTGAAGGCGGAGCAGTACTTC
-	TRBV12-3/TRBV12-4	TRBD2	TRBJ2-7	CASSDPLGGASYEQYF	TGTGCCAGCAGCGATCCCCTCGGGGGGGCGTCCTACGAGCAGTACTTC
-	TRBV6-1	TRBD1	TRBJ1-1	CASTWRTGTTTEAFF	TGTGCCAGCACCTGGCGGACAGGGACAACGACTGAAGCTTTCTTT
-	TRBV6-1	-	TRBJ1-2	CASSVGTYYGYTF	TGTGCCAGCAGTGTTGGGACTTACTATGGCTACACCTTC
many	TRBV10-2	-	TRBJ1-1	CASSFPGQGNTEAFF	TGCGCCAGCAGTTTTCCGGGACAAGGGAACACTGAAGCTTTCTTT
-	TRBV12-3/TRBV12-4	-	TRBJ1-1	CASRPNRVTEAFF	TGTGCCAGCAGGCCCAACAGGGTCACTGAAGCTTTCTTT
many	TRBV2	-	TRBJ1-5	CASSPQGQPQHF	TGTGCCAGCTCCCCACAGGGTCAGCCCCAGCATTTT
-	TRBV30	-	TRBJ2-7	CALLTENYEQYF	TGTGCCCTACTGACAGAAAACTACGAGCAGTACTTC
many	TRBV6-1	TRBD1	TRBJ2-7	CASRAGTGGYEQYF	TGTGCCAGCAGGGCGGGGACAGGGGGATACGAGCAGTACTTC
few	TRBV7-2	TRBD1	TRBJ1-2	CASSFDRAYGYTF	TGTGCCAGCAGCTTTGACAGGGCCTATGGCTACACCTTC
many	TRBV27	-	TRBJ2-5	CASSPRRGVVETQYF	TGTGCCAGCAGTCCCCGGCGCGGGGTAGTAGAGACCCAGTACTTC